These 20 T cell receptor beta chains were sequenced from one sample in a study of PD-1 blockade in classical Hodgkin lymphoma. Time point denoted: cycle 4 day 1 (C4D1), after less than 7 weeks of nivolumab. Relapse after autologous stem cell transplantation occurred in every patient, and brentuximab vedotin exposure varied. Libraries were prepared by immunoSEQ multiplex PCR; TCRdb keeps only in-frame clonotypes and omits some of them. The sample records around 50,000 clones, around 87% being singletons. The sample here was peripheral blood mononuclear cells (PBMCs), taken before the fourth cycle of nivolumab. Receptor source: a human donor with classical Hodgkin lymphoma.

The chain links TRBV19 to TRBJ1-5; the match to TRBD1 covers 9 bases. Germline loops: CDR1 LNHDA, CDR2 SQIVND (reference sequence). The CDR3 contains 15 residues. V gave up 5 bases and J gave up 7 bases; unmatched junction bases: 9. Here the CDR3 DNA reads TGTGCCAGTAGTGACATCCGGGACAGGGACCAGCCCCAGCATTTT. It is translated as CASSDIRDRDQPQHF.

The chain employs TRBV9 and TRBJ2-1; D remains unclear. V was clipped by 0 bases and J by 0 bases, with 7 bases between them. The CDR3 totals 15 residues. Germline lookup yields CDR1 SGDLS and CDR2 YYNGEE. The CDR3 loop is CASSVGISSYNEQFF. The CDR3 DNA sequence: TGTGCCAGCAGCGTAGGGATCAGCTCCTACAATGAGCAGTTCTTC.

J is TRBJ2-2 and V is TRBV5-6; 7 nucleotides agree with TRBD1. CDR1 is SGHDT and CDR2 is YYEEEE in the germline V gene. This CDR3 has 15 residues. J lost 6 bases, V lost 2 bases, and 7 bases had no gene match. CDR3 amino acids: CASSFYTGAAGELFF. The CDR3 DNA is TGTGCCAGCAGCTTTTATACAGGGGCTGCCGGGGAGCTGTTTTTT. Using reference TRBV5-6 and TRBJ2-2 for the parts outside the CDR3, the full variable domain is DAGVTQSPTHLIKTRGQQVTLRCSPKSGHDTVSWYQQALGQGPQFIFQYYEEEERQRGNFPDRFSGHQFPNYSSELNVNALLLGDSALYLCASSFYTGAAGELFFGEGSRLTVL.

This rearrangement joins TRBV2 to TRBJ2-1, with 9 bases aligning to TRBD1. The CDR3 loop spans 16 amino acids. In germline, CDR1 is SNHLY, CDR2 FYNNEI. The V and J ends lost 7 bases and 9 bases, in that order; junction bases with no gene match: 16. The CDR3 spells CASKDVRTGERGEQFF. In DNA, the CDR3 is TGTGCCAGCAAAGATGTGCGGACAGGGGAAAGGGGTGAGCAGTTCTTC. Together with reference TRBV2 and TRBJ2-1, the CDR3 gives the full variable domain: EPEVTQTPSHQVTQMGQEVILRCVPISNHLYFYWYRQILGQKVEFLVSFYNNEISEKSEIFDDQFSVERPDGSNFTLKIRSTKLEDSAMYFCASKDVRTGERGEQFFGPGTRLTVL.

The chain couples TRBV27 to TRBJ2-1; 9 bases align to TRBD1. Germline CDR1 and CDR2: MNHEY and SMNVEV (reference sequence). CDR3 size: 16 residues. V lost 6 bases, J lost 6 bases, and 12 bases stayed unmatched. This chain's CDR3 is CASRTSGTGSGNEQFF. CDR3 nucleotides: TGTGCCAGCAGAACCTCCGGGACAGGGTCGGGCAATGAGCAGTTCTTC.

This chain links TRBV28 with TRBJ2-1; D is perhaps TRBD2 (6 bases). Germline CDR1 MDHEN, CDR2 SYDVKM. CDR3 length: 17 amino acids. Trimming left V 10 bases short and J 0 bases short, with 22 bases between. The CDR3, as DNA: TGTGCCAACCAGCGGGCCCATACCCGCAGCTCCTACAATGAGCAGTTCTTC. Translating it yields CANQRAHTRSSYNEQFF.

The V gene is TRBV9, the J gene TRBJ2-3, with D maybe TRBD2 (6 bases). This CDR3 comprises 15 residues. Germline V gene lookup returns CDR1 SGDLS and CDR2 YYNGEE. Trimming removed 4 bases at V and 2 bases at J, with 14 bases between. CDR3 region: CASSPIAETTDTQYF. CDR3 nucleotide sequence: TGTGCCAGCAGCCCCATAGCGGAGACCACAGATACGCAGTATTTT. Together with reference TRBV9 and TRBJ2-3, the CDR3 gives the full variable domain: DSGVTQTPKHLITATGQRVTLRCSPRSGDLSVYWYQQSLDQGLQFLIQYYNGEERAKGNILERFSAQQFPDLHSELNLSSLELGDSALYFCASSPIAETTDTQYFGPGTRLTVL.

Remarks on this clone: Other DNA sequences of this sample code for an identical CDR3. The V call is TRBV19, the J call TRBJ1-2; a possible D gene is TRBD1 (5 bases). Germline-derived CDR1 and CDR2 are LNHDA and SQIVND (reference sequence). This CDR3 has 13 residues. Trimming cost V 4 bases and J 8 bases, with 14 bases left between them. CDR3 nucleotides: TGTGCCAGTAGTACCACTGGGGGGGACGGCTACACCTTC. Protein sequence: CASSTTGGDGYTF.

This chain links TRBV19 with TRBJ1-5; 8 bases are shared with TRBD1. The trim removed 1 base at V and 6 bases at J, leaving 8 bases unmatched. This CDR3 region has 16 residues. The germline gives CDR1 LNHDA, CDR2 SQIVND (reference sequence). Written as DNA, the CDR3 is TGTGCCAGTAGTATAGTTGACAGGGGTTTGAGTCAGCCCCAGCATTTT. Its protein is CASSIVDRGLSQPQHF.

The chain is built from TRBV5-1 and TRBJ2-5; 9 bases match TRBD2. Germline loops: CDR1 SGHRS, CDR2 YFSETQ. The J segment lost 5 bases and the V segment lost 2 bases, leaving 10 bases of the junction unmatched. The CDR3 sequence is 16 residues long. The CDR3 region has the DNA TGCGCCAGCAGCTTTGGCGGGAGGGCCGGAGGGGAGACCCAGTACTTC. This encodes CASSFGGRAGGETQYF.

The chain joins TRBV7-9 to TRBJ2-7; D not resolved. Germline CDR1 and CDR2: SEHNR and FQNEAQ (reference sequence). Trimming cost V 5 bases and J 5 bases, with 7 bases left between them. The CDR3 spans 11 residues. This CDR3 reads CASSISNEQYF. CDR3 coding DNA: TGTGCCAGCAGCATATCGAACGAGCAGTACTTC.

This clone was seen many times. V is TRBV5-1 and J is TRBJ1-3; 9 bases fit TRBD1. V shed 3 bases, J shed 7 bases, and the junction held 2 bases outside the gene matches. CDR1 is SGHRS and CDR2 is YFSETQ in the germline V gene. This CDR3 contains 13 residues. The CDR3 here is CASSSGQGNTIYF. CDR3 DNA sequence: TGCGCCAGCAGCTCAGGACAGGGGAACACCATATATTTT.

This clone was detected only once. CDR3 region: CAISADDEQFF. The CDR3, as DNA: TGTGCCATCAGTGCTGACGATGAGCAGTTCTTC. V usage is TRBV10-3 and J usage is TRBJ2-1; D is unresolved. There are 11 residues in the CDR3. V lost 4 bases and J 8 bases, leaving 6 bases between the germline ends. CDR1 and CDR2 (germline): ENHRY, SYGVKD.

The rearrangement joins TRBV18 to TRBJ2-3; tentatively, D is TRBD2 (7 bases). Trimming removed 8 bases at V and 3 bases at J, with 12 bases between. Germline V gene sequence: CDR1 KGHSH, CDR2 LQKENI. The CDR3 consists of 13 residues. The CDR3 loop is CASRGAMTDTQYF. The DNA for the CDR3 is TGTGCCAGCCGGGGGGCGATGACAGATACGCAGTATTTT.

The chain uses TRBV7-6 and TRBJ2-1; D is tentatively TRBD1 or TRBD2 (5 bases each). The CDR3 sequence is 14 residues long. Trimming removed 6 bases from V and 9 bases from J, with 18 bases in between. The germline gives CDR1 SGHVS, CDR2 FNYEAQ. The CDR3 DNA reads as TGTGCCAGCAGACTGGGGCTAGCTTTTAGTGAGCAGTTCTTC. Amino acid sequence: CASRLGLAFSEQFF.

J is TRBJ1-2 and V is TRBV9; 7 bases agree with TRBD1. V lost 4 bases, J lost 7 bases, and 13 bases stayed unmatched. The CDR3 runs to 15 residues. Looked up from germline, CDR1 is SGDLS and CDR2 is YYNGEE. Written as DNA, the CDR3 is TGTGCCAGCAGCACTTCAAGAACAGGGGAGGGTGGCTACACCTTC. Encoded protein: CASSTSRTGEGGYTF.

Of note for this clone: One junction end does not reproduce the germline sequence, and a read error may be involved. CDR3 sequence: CAISESGTARGAFF. As DNA, the CDR3 is TGTGCCATCAGTGAGTCCGGGACGGCGAGGGGGGCTTTCTTT. This chain uses TRBV6-1 with TRBJ1-1, with D perhaps TRBD1 (6 bases). The germline gives CDR1 MNHNS, CDR2 SASEGT. The CDR3 runs to 14 residues.

The chain combines TRBV5-1 with TRBJ2-1, with TRBD2 matching 15 bases. Germline loops: CDR1 SGHRS, CDR2 YFSETQ. With V trimmed by 4 bases and J by 5 bases, 13 bases remained unmatched. The CDR3 totals 19 residues. The CDR3 nucleotides read TGCGCCAGCAGCCGAAATGGACTAGCGGGAGGGCCGTTCCACAATGAGCAGTTCTTC. Translated: CASSRNGLAGGPFHNEQFF.

The chain employs TRBV10-1 and TRBJ2-2, with TRBD1 identical over 7 bases. Germline CDR1 WNHNN, CDR2 SYGVQD (reference sequence). After removal of 3 bases from V and 2 bases from J, the junction contained 3 bases not matched to a gene. The CDR3 has 15 residues. DNA of the CDR3: TGCGCCAGCAGTGATCGGACAGGAAACACCGGGGAGCTGTTTTTT. This translates into CASSDRTGNTGELFF.

The chain carries TRBV7-3 and TRBJ2-7; tentatively, D is TRBD1 or TRBD2 (5 bases each). The CDR3 has 14 residues. V was clipped by 2 bases and J by 2 bases, with 10 bases between them. Per the germline V gene, CDR1 is SGHTA and CDR2 is FQGTGA. The CDR3 DNA is TGTGCCAGCAGCTTAGACAGCGGTCCCTACGAGCAGTACTTC. Amino acids: CASSLDSGPYEQYF.